Below are 13 T cell receptor beta chains sequenced from a single sample in a study of T cell responses to AZD1222 COVID-19 vaccine. Produced via immunoSEQ multiplex PCR; TCRdb's table is partial and in-frame only. Of 90,000 to 100,000 clones listed, more than 70% were seen once; the top ten hold 16%. The input for sequencing was peripheral blood, taken 28 days after the second AZD1222 dose. These receptors were collected from an adult who received the AZD1222 COVID-19 vaccine.

The CDR3 protein is CASSLAGGLPYNEQFF. For the CDR3, the DNA is TGTGCCAGCAGCTTGGCAGGGGGACTCCCGTACAATGAGCAGTTCTTC. This sequence joins TRBV5-4 and TRBJ2-1; D possibly corresponds to TRBD1 (7 bases). The V and J ends lost 0 bases and 4 bases respectively, with 14 bases between them. The CDR3 loop spans 16 amino acids. Germline CDR1 is SGHNT and CDR2 is YYREEE (reference sequence).

V gene TRBV4-1 combines with J gene TRBJ2-7, with D possibly matching TRBD2 (6 bases). V lost 1 base and J 2 bases, leaving 9 bases between the germline ends. This CDR3 has 14 amino acids. From germline, CDR1 is MGHRA and CDR2 YSYEKL. Here the CDR3 DNA reads TGCGCCAGCAGCCAAGGGGACTCGACCTACGAGCAGTACTTC. Protein: CASSQGDSTYEQYF.

In DNA, the CDR3 is TGTGCCAGCAGCTTAGTACAGGACTATAATTCACCCCTCCACTTT. It codes for CASSLVQDYNSPLHF. The chain recombines TRBV7-2 with TRBJ1-6, with D perhaps TRBD1 (5 bases). V dropped 1 base and J dropped 3 bases, with 7 bases sitting between them. In germline, CDR1 is SGHTA, CDR2 FQGNSA. The CDR3 spans 15 residues.

The chain carries TRBV6-5 and TRBJ2-1; 9 nucleotides match TRBD2. The CDR3 extends over 16 amino acids. V was clipped by 4 bases and J by 2 bases; unmatched bases: 6. Per the germline V gene, CDR1 is MNHEY and CDR2 is SVGAGI. Written as DNA, the CDR3 is TGTGCCAGCAGTTCCTCGAGCGGGAGGACCTACAATGAGCAGTTCTTC. This encodes CASSSSSGRTYNEQFF.

The chain combines TRBV29-1 with TRBJ1-2, with D hard to call. Germline assignment: CDR1 SQVTM and CDR2 ANQGSEA. Trimming shortened V by 1 base and J by 4 bases, and 13 bases separated the two germline ends. The CDR3 has 14 amino acids. CDR3 nucleotides: TGCAGCGTTGAAGGTCGCGGGCCAGTCTATGGCTACACCTTC. It translates to CSVEGRGPVYGYTF. Filled out from reference TRBV29-1 and TRBJ1-2, the complete variable domain reads SAVISQKPSRDICQRGTSLTIQCQVDSQVTMMFWYRQQPGQSLTLIATANQGSEATYESGFVIDKFPISRPNLTFSTLTVSNMSPEDSSIYLCSVEGRGPVYGYTFGSGTRLTVV.

The CDR3: CASSRTSGTTGGDTQYF. CDR3 nucleotide sequence: TGTGCCAGTAGTAGAACAAGCGGGACCACTGGCGGAGATACGCAGTATTTT. The chain joins TRBV19 to TRBJ2-3; 7 positions agree with TRBD2. Germline CDR1 and CDR2: LNHDA and SQIVND (reference sequence). CDR3 length equals 17 residues. V lost 4 bases and J lost 5; bases outside the gene matches: 15.

V is TRBV5-4 and J is TRBJ2-7; D is perhaps TRBD2 (6 bases). The V and J ends lost 2 bases and 6 bases respectively, with 15 bases between them. Germline V gene lookup returns CDR1 SGHNT and CDR2 YYREEE (reference sequence). This CDR3 has 14 amino acids. DNA of the CDR3: TGTGCCAGCAGCTTAAAAGGGAGGCCTCTCGAGCAGTACTTC. It is translated as CASSLKGRPLEQYF.

The chain couples TRBV7-6 to TRBJ1-2, with 12 nucleotides matching TRBD1. Germline V gene sequence: CDR1 SGHVS, CDR2 FNYEAQ. This CDR3 comprises 16 residues. The junction had 5 bases not matched to a gene; V was cut back by 3 bases and J by 3 bases. As DNA, the CDR3 is TGTGCCAGCAGCTTGGGACAGGGGGCGCGGGACTATGGCTACACCTTC. Translating it yields CASSLGQGARDYGYTF. The whole variable domain, filled in from reference TRBV7-6 and TRBJ1-2, reads GAGVSQSPRYKVTKRGQDVALRCDPISGHVSLYWYRQALGQGPEFLTYFNYEAQQDKSGLPNDRFSAERPEGSISTLTIQRTEQRDSAMYRCASSLGQGARDYGYTFGSGTRLTVV.

The J gene is TRBJ1-2, the V gene TRBV28; 10 bases line up with TRBD1. J gave up 4 bases and V 7 bases, and 9 bases lay outside the gene matches. The CDR3 runs to 15 residues. Germline-derived CDR1 and CDR2 are MDHEN and SYDVKM. DNA for the CDR3: TGTGCCAGCACCAGCTCCCGGACAGGGGGCTATGGCTACACCTTC. This sequence encodes CASTSSRTGGYGYTF.

The chain uses TRBV18 and TRBJ2-7, with D maybe TRBD2 (6 bases). There are 13 residues in the CDR3. Germline V gives CDR1 KGHSH, CDR2 LQKENI. V lost 5 bases, J lost 1 base, and 9 bases lay in between. CDR3 nucleotides: TGTGCCAGCTCAGACGGGACTTCCTACGAGCAGTACTTC. This codes for CASSDGTSYEQYF.

The chain employs TRBV9 and TRBJ1-4; TRBD1 is a possible D gene (5 bases). The CDR3 runs to 13 residues. The germline gives CDR1 SGDLS, CDR2 YYNGEE. Trimming took 4 bases from V and 8 from J, leaving 12 bases between them. CDR3 sequence (DNA): TGTGCCAGCAGCTATAGAGAGGGGGAAAAACTGTTTTTT. It is translated as CASSYREGEKLFF.

The rearrangement links TRBV19 to TRBJ2-2, with TRBD1 identical over 7 bases. The CDR3 totals 16 residues. Germline CDR1 is LNHDA and CDR2 is SQIVND (reference sequence). The J segment lost 3 bases and the V segment lost 4 bases, leaving 8 bases of the junction unmatched. The CDR3 region has the DNA TGTGCCAGTAGTACCAGGGGGTTGCCTTACACCGGGGAGCTGTTTTTT. Translating gives CASSTRGLPYTGELFF.

This chain connects TRBV5-1 to TRBJ2-3; 9 bases are shared with TRBD2. After removal of 4 bases from V and 2 bases from J, the junction contained 11 bases not matched to a gene. Germline CDR1 SGHRS, CDR2 YFSETQ. CDR3 length: 17 amino acids. The CDR3 region has the DNA TGCGCCAGCAGCGGGGGACTAGCTCGGGTCAACACAGATACGCAGTATTTT. Translation: CASSGGLARVNTDTQYF.